These 17 T cell receptor beta chains came from one sample sequenced in a study of siplizumab effects on memory and regulatory T cells. Measured with immunoSEQ multiplex PCR; TCRdb has only the in-frame clones, and not every one. The data contain 55,000 to 65,000 clones, about 98% of them seen just once; the ten biggest clones take up around 1%. Material: naive CD8+ T cells sorted from blood. These receptors originate from a human donor in good health.

This chain connects TRBV4-1 to TRBJ2-6, with D perhaps TRBD2 (6 bases). The CDR3 has 16 amino acids. From germline, CDR1 is MGHRA and CDR2 YSYEKL. V gave up 2 bases and J gave up 0 bases, with 8 bases separating them. CDR3 nucleotides: TGCGCCAGCAGCCAAACCGGGAGCTCTGGGGCCAACGTCCTGACTTTC. The encoded protein is CASSQTGSSGANVLTF.

The chain is built from TRBV5-1 and TRBJ2-1; weak D call: TRBD2 (6 bases). Trimming pared 0 bases from V and 8 bases from J, leaving 18 bases between. This CDR3 region has 16 residues. Germline CDR1 and CDR2: SGHRS and YFSETQ. CDR3 bases: TGCGCCAGCAGCTTGGGCCAACTAGCTTCGATCGATGAGCAGTTCTTC. As protein: CASSLGQLASIDEQFF.

This clone showed up just once. The chain is built from TRBV7-9 and TRBJ1-2, with 10 nucleotides matching TRBD1. The J segment lost 4 bases and the V segment lost 6 bases, leaving 8 bases of the junction unmatched. Per the germline V gene, CDR1 is SEHNR and CDR2 is FQNEAQ (reference sequence). The CDR3 loop spans 15 amino acids. DNA of the CDR3: TGTGCCAGCAGATCTGCCGGACAGGGGGTCTATGGCTACACCTTC. Its protein is CASRSAGQGVYGYTF.

The chain links TRBV29-1 to TRBJ1-1, with D hard to call. CDR1 is SQVTM and CDR2 is ANQGSEA in the germline V gene. This CDR3 has 13 amino acids. With 7 bases removed from V and 0 bases from J, the gap between germline ends came to 12 bases. The CDR3 loop reads CSGARGLNTEAFF. In DNA, the CDR3 is TGCAGCGGCGCTCGGGGTTTGAACACTGAAGCTTTCTTT.

This clone appeared a single time. V usage is TRBV13 and J usage is TRBJ2-2; 7 bases match TRBD2. CDR3 length: 16 amino acids. In germline, CDR1 is PRHDT, CDR2 FYEKMQ (reference sequence). V lost 5 bases to trimming and J lost 0 bases; unmatched junction nucleotides: 6. This chain's CDR3 is CASSTREVTNTGELFF. The CDR3 region has the DNA TGTGCCAGCAGCACCCGGGAGGTAACGAACACCGGGGAGCTGTTTTTT.

V gene TRBV4-3 combines with J gene TRBJ2-3, with D possibly being TRBD2 (6 bases). This CDR3 is 14 amino acids long. Trimming shortened V by 3 bases and J by 7 bases, and 14 bases separated the two germline ends. Germline loops: CDR1 LGHNA, CDR2 YSLEER. The CDR3: CASSHGGEAYTQYF. The CDR3 coding sequence is TGCGCCAGCAGCCACGGAGGGGAGGCCTATACGCAGTATTTT.

The CDR3 DNA is TGTGCCATCGGTACTGCGAACACCGGGGAGCTGTTTTTT. This encodes CAIGTANTGELFF. The chain carries TRBV10-3 and TRBJ2-2; D is undetermined. Trimming took 8 bases from V and 0 from J, leaving 7 bases between them. The CDR3 contains 13 residues. CDR1 and CDR2 (germline): ENHRY, SYGVKD.

This chain connects TRBV9 to TRBJ2-3, with D perhaps matching TRBD2 (5 bases). The length of the CDR3 is 10 residues. V was cut by 7 bases and J by 5 bases, with 5 bases left in between. The V gene's germline CDR1 is SGDLS and CDR2 YYNGEE. Here the CDR3 DNA reads TGTGCCAGCGGGAGAGATACGCAGTATTTT. Amino acids: CASGRDTQYF.

V usage is TRBV7-3 and J usage is TRBJ2-3, with D uncertain. Per germline, CDR1 SGHTA and CDR2 FQGTGA. V was clipped by 3 bases and J by 5 bases, with 9 bases between them. The CDR3 consists of 13 residues. The CDR3 DNA is TGTGCCAGCAGCTTGGGCCGAGGAGATACGCAGTATTTT. This sequence encodes CASSLGRGDTQYF.

The CDR3 reads CASSTQVGGKETQYF. The CDR3 region has the DNA TGTGCCAGCAGTACACAGGTTGGGGGAAAAGAGACCCAGTACTTC. The chain links TRBV27 to TRBJ2-5; D may be TRBD1 or TRBD2 (5 bases each). There are 15 residues in the CDR3. CDR1 MNHEY and CDR2 SMNVEV come from the germline V gene (reference sequence). V shed 5 bases and J shed 3 bases, with 16 bases lying between them.

This clone came up once. V and J are TRBV14 and TRBJ2-7; tentative D call: TRBD1 (6 bases). Germline V lookup: CDR1 SGHDN, CDR2 FVKESK. The CDR3 extends over 15 amino acids. V was shortened by 0 bases and J by 6 bases, with 15 bases between the two germline ends. CDR3 nucleotides: TGTGCCAGCAGCCAAGATCGAACAGGGATGGGCGAGCAGTACTTC. Protein sequence: CASSQDRTGMGEQYF.

This sequence joins TRBV4-1 and TRBJ2-1; TRBD2 is a possible D gene (6 bases). The CDR3 sequence is 15 residues long. Between the trimmed V and J ends, which lost 0 bases and 8 bases, there was a span of 14 bases. Germline CDR1 and CDR2: MGHRA and YSYEKL. CDR3 loop: CASSQESLGRHEQFF. CDR3 DNA sequence: TGCGCCAGCAGCCAAGAATCTCTTGGGAGGCATGAGCAGTTCTTC.

V and J are TRBV7-9 and TRBJ1-3; no definite D call. V was trimmed by 5 bases and J by 0 bases, leaving 14 bases between them. There are 16 residues in the CDR3. Germline V lookup: CDR1 SEHNR, CDR2 FQNEAQ (reference sequence). The CDR3 DNA follows: TGTGCCAGCAGCCCCACCCCTAGGAGCTCTGGAAACACCATATATTTT. Its translation: CASSPTPRSSGNTIYF.

The chain couples TRBV6-5 to TRBJ1-1; no definite D call. CDR3 length: 13 residues. Germline V gene lookup returns CDR1 MNHEY and CDR2 SVGAGI. Trimming removed 3 bases from V and 1 base from J, with 6 bases in between. As DNA, the CDR3 is TGTGCCAGCAGTTATCGGTGGAACACTGAAGCTTTCTTT. Amino acids: CASSYRWNTEAFF.

V is TRBV30 and J is TRBJ1-1, with D uncertain. The V gene's germline CDR1 is GTSNPN and CDR2 SVGIG (reference sequence). V shed 0 bases and J shed 4 bases, with 9 bases lying between them. There are 13 residues in the CDR3. CDR3 nucleotides: TGTGCCTGGAGTGTACACGGACCCACTGAAGCTTTCTTT. It translates to CAWSVHGPTEAFF.

The V and J genes are TRBV9 and TRBJ2-1; TRBD2 agrees at 7 bases. The CDR3 spans 15 residues. The trim removed 2 bases at V and 6 bases at J, leaving 8 bases unmatched. Germline V gene sequence: CDR1 SGDLS, CDR2 YYNGEE. DNA for the CDR3: TGTGCCAGCAGCGTCAGTGGGAGGGCCTTCAATGAGCAGTTCTTC. Translated, it gives CASSVSGRAFNEQFF.

The chain combines TRBV4-1 with TRBJ1-1; no definite D call. V shed 2 bases and J shed 6 bases, with 10 bases lying between them. CDR1 and CDR2 (germline): MGHRA, YSYEKL. This CDR3 is 13 amino acids long. The CDR3 protein is CASSQTSGSEAFF. DNA for the CDR3: TGCGCCAGCAGCCAAACTTCTGGGTCTGAAGCTTTCTTT.